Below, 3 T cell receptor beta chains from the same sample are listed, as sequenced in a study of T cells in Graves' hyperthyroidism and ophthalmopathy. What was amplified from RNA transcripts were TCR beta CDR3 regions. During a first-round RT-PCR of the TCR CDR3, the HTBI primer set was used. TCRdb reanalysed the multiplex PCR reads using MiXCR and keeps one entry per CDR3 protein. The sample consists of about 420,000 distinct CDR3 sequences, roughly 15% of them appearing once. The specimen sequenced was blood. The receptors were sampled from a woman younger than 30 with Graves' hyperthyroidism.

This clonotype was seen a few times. DNA for the CDR3: TGTGCCAGCAGCCAAGATCTAGCGGCCTACGAGCAGTACTTC. This translates into CASSQDLAAYEQYF. This sequence joins TRBV4-2 and TRBJ2-7, with TRBD2 matching over 7 bases. CDR1 and CDR2 (germline): LGHNA, YNFKEQ. The CDR3 contains 14 residues. The ends lost 0 bases at V and 2 bases at J; junction bases unmatched: 1.

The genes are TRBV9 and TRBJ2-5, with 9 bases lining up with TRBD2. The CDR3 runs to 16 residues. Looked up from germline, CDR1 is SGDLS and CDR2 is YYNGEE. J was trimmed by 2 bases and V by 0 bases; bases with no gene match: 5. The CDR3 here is CASSVGSSGIQETQYF. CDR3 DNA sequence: TGTGCCAGCAGCGTAGGGTCTAGCGGGATACAAGAGACCCAGTACTTC.

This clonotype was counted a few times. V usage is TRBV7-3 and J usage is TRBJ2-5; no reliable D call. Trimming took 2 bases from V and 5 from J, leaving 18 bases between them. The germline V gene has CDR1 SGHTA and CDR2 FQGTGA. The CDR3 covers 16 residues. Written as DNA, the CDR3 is TGTGCCAGCAGCTTATCAGGCAGAGTTGACGCGGAGACCCAGTACTTC. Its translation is CASSLSGRVDAETQYF.